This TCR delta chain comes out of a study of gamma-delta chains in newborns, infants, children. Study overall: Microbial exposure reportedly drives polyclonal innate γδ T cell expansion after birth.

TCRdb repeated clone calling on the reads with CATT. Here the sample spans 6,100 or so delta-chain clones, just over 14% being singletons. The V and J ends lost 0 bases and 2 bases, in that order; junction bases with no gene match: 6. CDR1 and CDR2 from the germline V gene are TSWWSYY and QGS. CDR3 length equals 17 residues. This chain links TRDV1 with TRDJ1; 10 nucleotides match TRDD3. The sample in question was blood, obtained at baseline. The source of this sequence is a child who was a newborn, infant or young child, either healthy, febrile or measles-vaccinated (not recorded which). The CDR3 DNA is TGTGCTCTTGGGGAACTCGGACTACTGGGGGATACCGATAAACTCATCTTT. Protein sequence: CALGELGLLGDTDKLIF.